This TCR beta chain emerged from a study of cytomegalovirus exposure and HLA in healthy donors. The PCR used 60 Vbeta and 13 Jbeta primers. Profiled with immunoSEQ multiplex PCR; TCRdb holds only in-frame clones, not every one. Here the sample spans 150,000 or so clones, approximately 80% being singletons. The CDR3 sequence is 15 residues long. After removal of 0 bases from V and 3 bases from J, the junction contained 3 bases not matched to a gene. The germline V gene has CDR1 SGDLS and CDR2 YYNGEE. Details on this clone: What it binds is unknown.

Study results and caveats: TRBV6-2, TRBV6-3 and some other V segments were unresolvable in 87-base-pair reads. Most TCR sequences were seen very rarely across donors, but some public TCRs occurred in many. In a later analysis, compared with equally common non-associated chains, HLA-associated beta chains were more expanded.

This clonotype was obtained from a woman between 35 and 50 years old in good health and CMV-seronegative. V is TRBV9 and J is TRBJ2-1, with 7 bases matching TRBD2. The sequencing input was PBMCs. The CDR3: CASSVGGGSYNEQFF. The CDR3 DNA reads as TGTGCCAGCAGCGTAGGGGGGGGGAGCTACAATGAGCAGTTCTTC.